The 29 T cell receptor beta chains below were found in one sample sequenced in a study of OX40 agonist ivuxolimab in advanced cancers. The table came from immunoSEQ multiplex PCR; TCRdb's copy has only in-frame clones and leaves some out. Of about 67,000 clones listed, about 84% are singletons. The specimen was CD4+ or CD8+ T cells sorted from blood, collected in a trial of the OX40 agonist ivuxolimab. The receptors here all came from an adult with an advanced solid tumor such as melanoma, head and neck, liver or kidney cancer.

The rearrangement uses TRBV5-4 and TRBJ2-1; TRBD2 matches at 8 bases. The germline V gene encodes CDR1 SGHNT and CDR2 YYREEE (reference sequence). The CDR3 contains 18 residues. After removal of 0 bases from V and 2 bases from J, the junction contained 10 bases not matched to a gene. The CDR3 nucleotides are TGTGCCAGCAGCTTGGGAGGAATCGGCGGGGGGACCTACAATGAGCAGTTCTTC. Its protein product is CASSLGGIGGGTYNEQFF.

The CDR3 nucleotides read TGTGCCAGCAGCTCTCCCACAATGGGACAGGACTATGGCTACACCTTC. This gives the protein CASSSPTMGQDYGYTF. The chain couples TRBV7-6 to TRBJ1-2; 8 bases are shared with TRBD1. This CDR3 has 16 residues. Germline V lookup: CDR1 SGHVS, CDR2 FNYEAQ. Losses at the gene ends were 4 bases for V and 3 bases for J; bases not matched to a gene: 10.

The V and J genes are TRBV2 and TRBJ2-3; D gene uncertain. CDR1 is SNHLY, CDR2 FYNNEI, per germline. V lost 7 bases and J 1 base, leaving 9 bases between the germline ends. There are 13 residues in the CDR3. The CDR3 DNA reads as TGTGCCAGCAACGGAGTCGGCACAGATACGCAGTATTTT. This sequence encodes CASNGVGTDTQYF. Full variable domain (missing parts from reference TRBV2 and TRBJ2-3): EPEVTQTPSHQVTQMGQEVILRCVPISNHLYFYWYRQILGQKVEFLVSFYNNEISEKSEIFDDQFSVERPDGSNFTLKIRSTKLEDSAMYFCASNGVGTDTQYFGPGTRLTVL.

The gene calls are TRBV7-2 and TRBJ1-2, with D unclear. The V and J ends lost 1 base and 5 bases respectively, with 11 bases between them. The V gene's germline CDR1 is SGHTA and CDR2 FQGNSA. The CDR3 runs 14 residues. CDR3 amino acids: CASSLGPFGYGYTF. In DNA, the CDR3 is TGTGCCAGCAGCTTAGGGCCGTTCGGATATGGCTACACCTTC.

This chain joins TRBV10-3 and TRBJ1-1; the match to TRBD1 covers 8 bases. The CDR3 loop spans 15 amino acids. Germline V gene sequence: CDR1 ENHRY, CDR2 SYGVKD. The J segment lost 5 bases and the V segment lost 7 bases, leaving 12 bases of the junction unmatched. The CDR3 bases are TGTGCCATCACCCCTGGACAGGGAAAAAAGACTGAAGCTTTCTTT. Protein sequence: CAITPGQGKKTEAFF.

V gene TRBV15 combines with J gene TRBJ1-2, with D unresolved. There are 19 residues in the CDR3. Germline CDR1 reads LNHNV; CDR2 reads YYDKDF (reference sequence). The ends were cut back, 1 base at V and 0 bases at J, with 21 bases in the middle. CDR3 DNA: TGTGCCACCAGCAGAGTCCCTTTCGCGGGGTCACCGACTAACTATGGCTACACCTTC. Translating it yields CATSRVPFAGSPTNYGYTF.

The DNA of the CDR3 is TGTGCCAGCAGTGAAGATAGACAGGGGAACTATGGCTACACCTTC. Translation gives CASSEDRQGNYGYTF. This rearrangement joins TRBV6-1 to TRBJ1-2; 8 bases match TRBD1. Germline V gene lookup returns CDR1 MNHNS and CDR2 SASEGT. This CDR3 is built from 15 residues. J was trimmed by 2 bases and V by 1 base; bases with no gene match: 3.

Only one count was recorded for this clone. The rearrangement links TRBV28 to TRBJ2-7; 8 bases agree with TRBD1. Per the germline V gene, CDR1 is MDHEN and CDR2 is SYDVKM. Trimming took 4 bases from V and 0 from J; bases not matched to a gene: 5. This CDR3 region has 15 residues. The CDR3 sequence: CASSSIGQGSYEQYF. CDR3 bases: TGTGCCAGCAGTTCCATCGGACAGGGCTCCTACGAGCAGTACTTC.

The rearrangement uses TRBV10-3 and TRBJ2-1; 8 bases are shared with TRBD2. Germline-derived CDR1 and CDR2 are ENHRY and SYGVKD. The CDR3 is 14 residues long. V was pared by 4 bases and J by 8 bases, with 7 bases of the junction left unmatched. CDR3 bases: TGTGCCATCAGTGCTCCTAGCGGGCCTCATGAGCAGTTCTTC. Translated: CAISAPSGPHEQFF.

The chain links TRBV19 to TRBJ1-1, with 7 bases matching TRBD1. CDR1 is LNHDA, CDR2 SQIVND, per germline (reference sequence). The ends lost 5 bases at V and 6 bases at J; junction bases unmatched: 6. The CDR3 spans 13 residues. The CDR3 is CASSDRVSAEAFF. DNA for the CDR3: TGTGCCAGTAGTGACAGGGTTTCGGCTGAAGCTTTCTTT.

The chain couples TRBV28 to TRBJ1-2, with TRBD1 matching 7 bases. The CDR3 loop spans 13 amino acids. V gave up 6 bases and J gave up 4 bases; unmatched junction bases: 5. Germline CDR1 reads MDHEN; CDR2 reads SYDVKM. Here the CDR3 DNA reads TGTGCCAGCAGGCTCCCAGGGGGCTATGGCTACACCTTC. Protein: CASRLPGGYGYTF.

The CDR3: CASSRSYHTTDTQYF. For the CDR3, the DNA is TGCGCCAGCAGCCGGAGCTACCACACCACAGATACGCAGTATTTT. The gene calls are TRBV4-3 and TRBJ2-3; no clear D. V dropped 4 bases and J dropped 2 bases, with 13 bases sitting between them. The CDR3 spans 15 residues. CDR1 and CDR2 (germline): LGHNA, YSLEER.

This clone appeared once. This rearrangement joins TRBV29-1 to TRBJ2-1, with D perhaps matching TRBD2 (6 bases). Germline V gives CDR1 SQVTM, CDR2 ANQGSEA. The CDR3 loop spans 16 amino acids. The CDR3 coding sequence is TGCAGGGCGGACGAGTTAGCGAGCCCATTGGGGGGTGAGCAGTTCTTC. Residues: CRADELASPLGGEQFF.

This clone turned up a few times. The CDR3 DNA reads TGTGCCAGCAGTAGGACAGGGGGAGACGATGAGCAGTTCTTC. Amino acids: CASSRTGGDDEQFF. The chain couples TRBV2 to TRBJ2-1; 10 positions match TRBD1. Germline V gene data show CDR1 as SNHLY and CDR2 as FYNNEI. Trimming took 5 bases from V and 8 from J; bases not matched to a gene: 6. This CDR3 is built from 14 residues.

The J gene is TRBJ1-6, the V gene TRBV7-9; D not certain. Trimming removed 3 bases from V and 8 bases from J, with 8 bases in between. CDR3 length: 13 residues. Germline V CDR1 and CDR2: SEHNR, FQNEAQ (reference sequence). The CDR3 spells CASSLTGDSPLHF. CDR3 in DNA: TGTGCCAGCAGCTTGACGGGTGATTCACCCCTCCACTTT.

CDR3 coding DNA: TGTGCCAGCAGTTTAAGTCGGACAATCACCGACTCTGCCAAAAACATTCAGTACTTC. Translating it yields CASSLSRTITDSAKNIQYF. The genes are TRBV27 and TRBJ2-4, with D perhaps TRBD1 (5 bases). The V gene's germline CDR1 is MNHEY and CDR2 SMNVEV (reference sequence). Trimming removed 2 bases from V and 1 base from J, with 21 bases in between. The CDR3 is 19 residues long.

This clone showed up just a few times. V is TRBV9 and J is TRBJ1-6; 8 bases match TRBD1. CDR3 length: 13 residues. The ends lost 4 bases at V and 9 bases at J; junction bases unmatched: 3. CDR1 and CDR2 from the germline V gene are SGDLS and YYNGEE. In DNA form, the CDR3 reads TGTGCCAGCAGCCAGGGGGCGAGTTCACCCCTCCACTTT. Residues: CASSQGASSPLHF.

The chain recombines TRBV6-9 with TRBJ1-5; 7 bases map to TRBD1. CDR1 is MNHGY, CDR2 SVAAGI, per germline. The CDR3 has 14 amino acids. Losses at the gene ends were 6 bases for V and 5 bases for J; bases not matched to a gene: 7. The CDR3 DNA follows: TGTGCCAGCAGGGGTGAGGGACAGTATCAGCCCCAGCATTTT. As protein: CASRGEGQYQPQHF.

The chain is built from TRBV2 and TRBJ1-1; possibly TRBD1 for D (6 bases). The V end lost 6 bases, the J end lost 4 bases, and 24 bases lay between the germline ends. This CDR3 comprises 17 residues. The germline V gene has CDR1 SNHLY and CDR2 FYNNEI. In nucleotides, the CDR3 is TGTGCCAGCAGAAGGACAGTTTATTCGGCGTCAGGCACTGAAGCTTTCTTT. Its translation is CASRRTVYSASGTEAFF.

J is TRBJ1-5 and V is TRBV12-1. TRBV12-1 is termed a pseudogene. The CDR3 runs 16 residues. CDR3 sequence (DNA): TGTGCCAGCAGCTTTGGGGGGAAGGGGAGCAATCAGCCCCAGCATTTT. This gives the protein CASSFGGKGSNQPQHF.

There are a few counts of this clone. The gene calls are TRBV5-1 and TRBJ1-4, with TRBD1 matching 7 bases. CDR3 length: 15 residues. V trimming: 4 bases; J trimming: 5 bases; junction bases outside the gene matches: 8. Germline CDR1 and CDR2: SGHRS and YFSETQ. Here the CDR3 reads CASSPEGGFNEKLFF. The DNA for the CDR3 is TGCGCCAGCAGCCCCGAAGGGGGCTTCAATGAAAAACTGTTTTTT. Full variable domain (missing parts from reference TRBV5-1 and TRBJ1-4): KAGVTQTPRYLIKTRGQQVTLSCSPISGHRSVSWYQQTPGQGLQFLFEYFSETQRNKGNFPGRFSGRQFSNSRSEMNVSTLELGDSALYLCASSPEGGFNEKLFFGSGTQLSVL.

The V call is TRBV19, the J call TRBJ1-1; D call uncertain. The CDR3 spans 14 residues. Per the germline V gene, CDR1 is LNHDA and CDR2 is SQIVND (reference sequence). V shed 5 bases and J shed 2 bases, with 12 bases lying between them. The CDR3: CASSRSRTNTEAFF. The CDR3 bases are TGTGCCAGTAGTCGGTCACGAACAAACACTGAAGCTTTCTTT.

The chain has TRBV7-2 and TRBJ1-4; no reliable D call. Germline CDR1 reads SGHTA; CDR2 reads FQGNSA. Trimming removed 5 bases at V and 0 bases at J, with 13 bases between. The CDR3 has 16 residues. The CDR3 protein is CASSMDLTPTNEKLFF. The CDR3 DNA sequence: TGTGCCAGCAGCATGGACCTAACCCCAACTAATGAAAAACTGTTTTTT. Using reference TRBV7-2 and TRBJ1-4 for the parts outside the CDR3, the full variable domain is GAGVSQSPSNKVTEKGKDVELRCDPISGHTALYWYRQSLGQGLEFLIYFQGNSAPDKSGLPSDRFSAERTGGSVSTLTIQRTQQEDSAVYLCASSMDLTPTNEKLFFGSGTQLSVL.

The chain uses TRBV7-9 and TRBJ2-4; weak D call: TRBD2 (6 bases). CDR1 and CDR2 from the germline V gene are SEHNR and FQNEAQ (reference sequence). This CDR3 spans 13 amino acids. Between the trimmed V and J ends, which lost 5 bases and 8 bases, there was a span of 13 bases. Written as DNA, the CDR3 is TGTGCCAGCAGCCCCGTAGGCGGGGACATTCAGTACTTC. This encodes CASSPVGGDIQYF.

The rearrangement links TRBV9 to TRBJ2-3; D ambiguous. V was clipped by 2 bases and J by 2 bases, with 6 bases between them. Germline V gives CDR1 SGDLS, CDR2 YYNGEE. The CDR3 extends over 13 amino acids. CDR3 sequence reads: CASSVAATDTQYF. CDR3 sequence (DNA): TGTGCCAGCAGCGTGGCAGCCACAGATACGCAGTATTTT.

This clone was seen only a few times. This sequence joins TRBV6-5 and TRBJ2-3; no reliable D call. Germline V gene lookup returns CDR1 MNHEY and CDR2 SVGAGI. Trimming pared 6 bases from V and 0 bases from J, leaving 4 bases between. The CDR3 has 12 amino acids. CDR3 coding DNA: TGTGCCAGCAGGGACAGCACAGATACGCAGTATTTT. It codes for CASRDSTDTQYF.

The chain links TRBV4-3 to TRBJ1-2; D may be TRBD1 (5 bases). Germline loops: CDR1 LGHNA, CDR2 YSLEER. The CDR3 covers 14 residues. Between the trimmed V and J ends, which lost 0 bases and 6 bases, there was a span of 11 bases. The CDR3 DNA sequence: TGCGCCAGCAGCCAAGAAGGCAGGGAGGATGGCTACACCTTC. It translates to CASSQEGREDGYTF.

V is TRBV6-5 and J is TRBJ2-7; 8 bases fit TRBD1. This CDR3 comprises 15 residues. In germline, CDR1 is MNHEY, CDR2 SVGAGI. J lost 2 bases, V lost 7 bases, and 10 bases had no gene match. CDR3 nucleotides: TGTGCCAGCATCCCCCGGGACAGGCGTCCCTACGAGCAGTACGTC. Its protein is CASIPRDRRPYEQYV.

The V call is TRBV7-3, the J call TRBJ2-1; 7 bases are shared with TRBD2. The trim removed 9 bases at V and 1 base at J, leaving 6 bases unmatched. The CDR3 covers 14 residues. CDR1 is SGHTA and CDR2 is FQGTGA in the germline V gene. The CDR3 nucleotides read TGTGCCAGTCGGCCTAGCGGTTCCTACAATGAGCAGTTCTTC. It codes for CASRPSGSYNEQFF.